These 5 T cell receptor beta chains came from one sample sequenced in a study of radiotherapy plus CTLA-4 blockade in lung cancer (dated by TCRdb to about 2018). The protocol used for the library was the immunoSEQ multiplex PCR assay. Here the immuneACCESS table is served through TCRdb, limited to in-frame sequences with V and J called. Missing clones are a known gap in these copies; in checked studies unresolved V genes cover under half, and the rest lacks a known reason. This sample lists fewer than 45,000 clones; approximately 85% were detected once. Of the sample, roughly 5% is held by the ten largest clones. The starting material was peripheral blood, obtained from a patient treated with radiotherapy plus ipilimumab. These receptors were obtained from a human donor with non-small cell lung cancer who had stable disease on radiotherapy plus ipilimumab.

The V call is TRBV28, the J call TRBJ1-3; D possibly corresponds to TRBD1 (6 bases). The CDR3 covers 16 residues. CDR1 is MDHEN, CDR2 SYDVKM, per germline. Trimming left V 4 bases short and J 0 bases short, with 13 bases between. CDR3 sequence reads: CASSSPGVGSGNTIYF. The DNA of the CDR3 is TGTGCCAGCAGTTCGCCAGGGGTTGGCTCTGGAAACACCATATATTTT.

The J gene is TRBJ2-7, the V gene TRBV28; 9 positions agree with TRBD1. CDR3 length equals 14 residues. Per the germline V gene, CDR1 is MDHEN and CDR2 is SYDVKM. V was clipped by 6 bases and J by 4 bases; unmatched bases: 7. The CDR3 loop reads CASRTGQGRYEQYF. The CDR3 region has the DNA TGTGCCAGCAGGACGGGACAGGGTAGGTACGAGCAGTACTTC.

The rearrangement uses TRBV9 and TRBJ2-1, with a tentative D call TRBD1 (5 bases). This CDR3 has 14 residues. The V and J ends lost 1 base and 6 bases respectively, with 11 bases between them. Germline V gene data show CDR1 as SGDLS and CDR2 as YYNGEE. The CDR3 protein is CASSVQGSANEQFF. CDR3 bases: TGTGCCAGCAGCGTACAGGGATCGGCCAATGAGCAGTTCTTC. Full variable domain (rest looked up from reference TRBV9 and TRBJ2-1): DSGVTQTPKHLITATGQRVTLRCSPRSGDLSVYWYQQSLDQGLQFLIQYYNGEERAKGNILERFSAQQFPDLHSELNLSSLELGDSALYFCASSVQGSANEQFFGPGTRLTVL.

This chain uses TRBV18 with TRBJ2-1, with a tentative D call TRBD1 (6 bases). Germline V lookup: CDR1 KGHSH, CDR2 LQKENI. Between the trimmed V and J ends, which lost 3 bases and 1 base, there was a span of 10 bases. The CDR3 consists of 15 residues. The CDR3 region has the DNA TGTGCCAGCTCACCGGGGGCCCAGTCCTACAATGAGCAGTTCTTC. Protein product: CASSPGAQSYNEQFF.

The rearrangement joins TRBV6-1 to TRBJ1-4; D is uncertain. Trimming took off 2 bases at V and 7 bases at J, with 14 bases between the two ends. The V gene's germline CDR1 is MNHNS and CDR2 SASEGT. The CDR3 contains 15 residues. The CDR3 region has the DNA TGTGCCAGCAGTGAAAGCGGAGGACTCGCTGAAAAACTGTTTTTT. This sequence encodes CASSESGGLAEKLFF.